This TCR beta chain is drawn from a study of cytomegalovirus exposure and HLA in healthy donors. Whole-study findings and limits: A highly shared variant cluster was judged a likely technical artifact. A few of the chains that were CMV-associated were confirmed in vitro to be specific for CMV antigens.

Use of 60 Vbeta and 13 Jbeta primers characterized the PCR. Produced via immunoSEQ multiplex PCR; TCRdb's table is partial and in-frame only. Of fewer than 200,000 clones in the sample, more than 70% are singletons; the top ten hold about 1.7%. Points on this clone: Its specificity is unknown.

The CDR3 runs to 15 residues. The sequence was obtained from a man between 40 and 49 years old in good health and CMV-seropositive. Sequencing input: PBMCs. V is TRBV21-1 and J is TRBJ2-7; TRBD1, the table's D call, was not compared with the DNA. TRBV21-1 is tagged as a pseudogene. CDR3 amino acids: CASSPGQRSSYEQYF. The CDR3 DNA reads as TGTGCCAGCAGCCCTGGACAGCGAAGCTCCTACGAGCAGTACTTC.